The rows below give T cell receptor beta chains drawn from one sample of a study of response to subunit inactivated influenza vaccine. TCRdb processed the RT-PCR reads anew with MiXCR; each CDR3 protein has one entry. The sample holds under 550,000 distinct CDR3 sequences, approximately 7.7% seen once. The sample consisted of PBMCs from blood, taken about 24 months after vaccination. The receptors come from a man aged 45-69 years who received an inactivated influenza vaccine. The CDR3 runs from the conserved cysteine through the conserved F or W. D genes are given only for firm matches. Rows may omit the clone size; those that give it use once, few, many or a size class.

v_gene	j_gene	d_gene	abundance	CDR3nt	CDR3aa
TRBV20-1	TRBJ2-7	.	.	TGCAGTGCTGAACCCGCCTTACAGAGAACGGGCGAGCAGTACTTC	CSAEPALQRTGEQYF
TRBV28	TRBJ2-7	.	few	TGTGCCAGCAGTCCCTCGGCAGGGACCTACGAGCAGTACTTC	CASSPSAGTYEQYF
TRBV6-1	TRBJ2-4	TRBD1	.	TGTGCCAGCAGCCCCAGCTGGACAGGGAACATTCAGTACTTC	CASSPSWTGNIQYF
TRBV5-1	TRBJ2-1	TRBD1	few	TGCGCCAGCAGTCACACCGGGACAGCCCCCAATGAGCAGTTCTTC	CASSHTGTAPNEQFF
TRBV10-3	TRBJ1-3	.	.	TGTGCCATCAGTGAACAAGTCTTCTCTGGAAACACCATATATTTT	CAISEQVFSGNTIYF
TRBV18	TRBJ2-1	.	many	TGTGCCAGCTCACCGTTAGGGGGTCCCTACAATGAGCAGTTCTTC	CASSPLGGPYNEQFF
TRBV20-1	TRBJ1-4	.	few	TGCAGTGCTAAGAGAGCATCCCGGCGGGATGAAAAACTGTTTTTT	CSAKRASRRDEKLFF
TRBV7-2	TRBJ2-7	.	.	TGTGCCAGCAGCTTATACGGTACCTACGAGCAGTACTTC	CASSLYGTYEQYF
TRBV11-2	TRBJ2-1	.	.	TGTGCCAGCAGTTTACCACACTATCATTCATTAAGCTCCTACAATGAGCAGTTCTTC	CASSLPHYHSLSSYNEQFF
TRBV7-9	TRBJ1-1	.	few	TGTGCCAGCAGCCGCGGGCTAGAAGAAGCTTTCTTT	CASSRGLEEAFF
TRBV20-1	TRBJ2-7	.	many	TGCAGTGTGGGAAAGGGGGACTCCTACGAGCAGTACTTC	CSVGKGDSYEQYF
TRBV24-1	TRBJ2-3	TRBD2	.	TGTGCCACCAGTGATCCCTCGGGAGGGGAGCGAGATACGCAGTATTTT	CATSDPSGGERDTQYF
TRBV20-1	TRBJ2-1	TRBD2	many	TGCAGTGCAATGCTAGCGGGGGGGCGGAATGAGCAGTTCTTC	CSAMLAGGRNEQFF
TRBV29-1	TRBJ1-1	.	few	TGCAGCGTTGAAGCAGGGTTGGCTTTCTTT	CSVEAGLAFF
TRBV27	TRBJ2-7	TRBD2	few	TGTGCCACTGGGACTAGCTGGGCCTACGAGCAGTACTTC	CATGTSWAYEQYF
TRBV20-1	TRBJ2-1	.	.	TGCAGTGCTAGTTCTGGAACATCCTACAATGAGCAGTTCTTC	CSASSGTSYNEQFF
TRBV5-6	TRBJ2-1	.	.	TGTGCCAGCAGCTCAATTATTGATGAGCAGTTCTTC	CASSSIIDEQFF
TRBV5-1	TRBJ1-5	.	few	TGCGCCAGCAGCTTGGGGTCACAGGGTAGCAATCAGCCCCAGCATTTT	CASSLGSQGSNQPQHF
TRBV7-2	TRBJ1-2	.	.	TGTGCCAGCAGCTCACTATTATCGGGTGGCTACACCTTC	CASSSLLSGGYTF
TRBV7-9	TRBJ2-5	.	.	TGTGCCAGCAGCGCCGCGGGATCCCAGTACTTC	CASSAAGSQYF
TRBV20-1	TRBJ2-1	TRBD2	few	TGCAGTGTTGGGACTAGCGGGAGACATGAGCAGTTCTTC	CSVGTSGRHEQFF
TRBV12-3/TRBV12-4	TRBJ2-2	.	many	TGTGCCAGCAGTTTAGACACCGGGGAGCTGTTTTTT	CASSLDTGELFF
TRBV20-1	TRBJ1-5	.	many	TGCAGTGCTGGACGCACGTACGGGGATCAGCCCCAGCATTTT	CSAGRTYGDQPQHF
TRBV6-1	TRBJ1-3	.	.	TGTGCCAGCAGCATGGACAGATCCCTTGTCACCATATATTTT	CASSMDRSLVTIYF
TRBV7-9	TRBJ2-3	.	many	TGTGCCAGCAGCTTGCTAACAGGACGCACAGATACGCAGTATTTT	CASSLLTGRTDTQYF
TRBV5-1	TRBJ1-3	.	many	TGCGCCAGCAGCTTGGGGGCAGGGCCTTCCTCTGGAAACACCATATATTTT	CASSLGAGPSSGNTIYF
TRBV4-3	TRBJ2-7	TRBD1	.	TGCGCCAGCAGCCGTGGATGGGACAGGGACGAGCAGTACTTC	CASSRGWDRDEQYF
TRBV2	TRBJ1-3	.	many	TGTGCCAGCAGCGGGACCGCCGGAAACACCATATATTTT	CASSGTAGNTIYF
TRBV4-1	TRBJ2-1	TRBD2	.	TGCGCCAGCAGCCAAGAAGGAGGCGGGGGCTCCTACAATGAGCAGTTCTTC	CASSQEGGGGSYNEQFF
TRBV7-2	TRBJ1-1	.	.	TGTGCCAGCAGCTTAAGAGGTGAAGTGAACACTGAAGCTTTCTTT	CASSLRGEVNTEAFF
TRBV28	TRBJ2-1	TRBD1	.	TGTGCCAGCAGGCGCCGGGACAGGGGCCCTCATGAGCAGTTCTTC	CASRRRDRGPHEQFF
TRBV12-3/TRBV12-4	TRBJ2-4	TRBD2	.	TGTGCCAGCAGACTAGCGGGGGGACCCAAAAACATTCAGTACTTC	CASRLAGGPKNIQYF
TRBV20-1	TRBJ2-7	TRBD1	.	TGCAGTGCCACCGCCGGGACAGGGGCTTCCGAGCAGTACTTC	CSATAGTGASEQYF
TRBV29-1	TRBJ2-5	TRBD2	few	TGCAGCGTTGAAGGTCTAGCGGGAGGGATGGGGGACCAAGAGACCCAGTACTTC	CSVEGLAGGMGDQETQYF
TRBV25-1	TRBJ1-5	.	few	TGTGCCAGCAGTCCTGGGGGTAGTGGAGGAGGGGCCCAGCATTTT	CASSPGGSGGGAQHF
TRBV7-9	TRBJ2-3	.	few	TGTGCCAGCAGCCCCGCGGCAGGGGCCGCAGATACGCAGTATTTT	CASSPAAGAADTQYF
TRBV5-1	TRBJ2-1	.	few	TGCGCCAGCACCAACGTGCTGGACCAGTTCTCCTACAATGAGCAGTTCTTC	CASTNVLDQFSYNEQFF
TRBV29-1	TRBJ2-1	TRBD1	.	TGCAGCGTTTTTCCGGGACAGGGGTATGGGGAGCAGTTCTTC	CSVFPGQGYGEQFF
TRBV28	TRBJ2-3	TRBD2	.	TGTGCCAGCAGAACTCCCACGCCAGCGGGGAGCACAGATACGCAGTATTTT	CASRTPTPAGSTDTQYF
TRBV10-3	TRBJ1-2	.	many	TGTGCCAGTCAGGCAGGGTTGGGAGGCTACACCTTC	CASQAGLGGYTF
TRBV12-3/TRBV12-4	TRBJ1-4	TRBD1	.	TGTGCCAGCAGTTTGGGACAGAAGAATGAAAAACTGTTTTTT	CASSLGQKNEKLFF
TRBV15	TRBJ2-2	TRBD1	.	TGTGCCACCAGCATACAGGGGGCGACCGGGGAGCTGTTTTTT	CATSIQGATGELFF
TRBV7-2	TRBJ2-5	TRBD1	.	TGTGCCAGCAGCTTATCGAGACAGGGGGCGGGTGAGACCCAGTACTTC	CASSLSRQGAGETQYF
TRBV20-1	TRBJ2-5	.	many	TGCAGTGCCCGATTGGGGACACAAGAGACCCAGTACTTC	CSARLGTQETQYF
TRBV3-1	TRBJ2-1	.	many	TGTGCCAGCAGCCAAATTAGGGTACAGGGTACCAATGAGCAGTTCTTC	CASSQIRVQGTNEQFF
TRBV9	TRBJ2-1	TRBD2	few	TGTGCCAGCAGCAAAAGACTAGCGGGAGTTCTTGAGCAGTTCTTC	CASSKRLAGVLEQFF
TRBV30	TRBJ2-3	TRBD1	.	TGTGCCTGGACCAAGGGACAGGGGAAGACAGATACGCAGTATTTT	CAWTKGQGKTDTQYF
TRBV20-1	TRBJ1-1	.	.	TGCAGTGCTAGAGGGGGCCGAGGGGCGAACACTGAAGCTTTCTTT	CSARGGRGANTEAFF
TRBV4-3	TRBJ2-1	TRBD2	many	TGCGCCAGCAGCCAAGATCCCACTAGCGGAGTATACAATGAGCAGTTCTTC	CASSQDPTSGVYNEQFF
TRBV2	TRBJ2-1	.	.	TGTGCCAGTATGCGGGATAGGGACAATGAGCAGTTCTTC	CASMRDRDNEQFF
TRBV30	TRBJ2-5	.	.	TGTGCCTGGCCGGGGGTTACCCAGTACTTC	CAWPGVTQYF
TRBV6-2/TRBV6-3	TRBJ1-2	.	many	TGTGCCAGCAGTTACGTCAGGGGAAGCTATGGCTACACCTTC	CASSYVRGSYGYTF
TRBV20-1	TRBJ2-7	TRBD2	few	TGCAGTGCTAGAGATATAGCGGGAGGGCCCCACGAGCAGTACTTC	CSARDIAGGPHEQYF
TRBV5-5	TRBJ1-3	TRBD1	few	TGTGCCAGCAGCGGGACAGCCTCTGGAAACACCATATATTTT	CASSGTASGNTIYF